This entry features one T cell receptor (beta chain) sequence. Sequencing was performed with immunoSEQ multiplex PCR; in TCRdb, only in-frame clones are kept and a portion is missing. The sample contains tens of thousands of clones, over 75% of which appear only once. The V gene end was trimmed by 5 bases and the J gene end by 8 bases; junction bases not matched to a gene: 7. CDR3 length: 13 residues. Germline V gene data show CDR1 as MNHEY and CDR2 as SMNVEV (reference sequence). The data originate from a study of OX40 agonist ivuxolimab in advanced cancers. Study overall: Patients got intravenous ivuxolimab at 0.01 to 10 mg/kg every 2 weeks. The dose-escalation cohort had hepatocellular carcinoma, melanoma, renal cell or head and neck cancer. Previous treatment with anti-PD-1, anti-PD-L1 or anti-CTLA-4 therapy was allowed; under 50% had received some.

The V gene is TRBV27, the J gene TRBJ1-1, with TRBD1 identical over 8 bases. This sequence originates from an adult with an advanced solid tumor such as melanoma, head and neck, liver or kidney cancer. Sequenced material: CD4+ or CD8+ T cells sorted from blood, taken in a trial of the OX40 agonist ivuxolimab. The CDR3 sequence: CASSPGQAWEAFF. The CDR3 DNA reads as TGTGCCAGCAGTCCGGGACAGGCCTGGGAAGCTTTCTTT.